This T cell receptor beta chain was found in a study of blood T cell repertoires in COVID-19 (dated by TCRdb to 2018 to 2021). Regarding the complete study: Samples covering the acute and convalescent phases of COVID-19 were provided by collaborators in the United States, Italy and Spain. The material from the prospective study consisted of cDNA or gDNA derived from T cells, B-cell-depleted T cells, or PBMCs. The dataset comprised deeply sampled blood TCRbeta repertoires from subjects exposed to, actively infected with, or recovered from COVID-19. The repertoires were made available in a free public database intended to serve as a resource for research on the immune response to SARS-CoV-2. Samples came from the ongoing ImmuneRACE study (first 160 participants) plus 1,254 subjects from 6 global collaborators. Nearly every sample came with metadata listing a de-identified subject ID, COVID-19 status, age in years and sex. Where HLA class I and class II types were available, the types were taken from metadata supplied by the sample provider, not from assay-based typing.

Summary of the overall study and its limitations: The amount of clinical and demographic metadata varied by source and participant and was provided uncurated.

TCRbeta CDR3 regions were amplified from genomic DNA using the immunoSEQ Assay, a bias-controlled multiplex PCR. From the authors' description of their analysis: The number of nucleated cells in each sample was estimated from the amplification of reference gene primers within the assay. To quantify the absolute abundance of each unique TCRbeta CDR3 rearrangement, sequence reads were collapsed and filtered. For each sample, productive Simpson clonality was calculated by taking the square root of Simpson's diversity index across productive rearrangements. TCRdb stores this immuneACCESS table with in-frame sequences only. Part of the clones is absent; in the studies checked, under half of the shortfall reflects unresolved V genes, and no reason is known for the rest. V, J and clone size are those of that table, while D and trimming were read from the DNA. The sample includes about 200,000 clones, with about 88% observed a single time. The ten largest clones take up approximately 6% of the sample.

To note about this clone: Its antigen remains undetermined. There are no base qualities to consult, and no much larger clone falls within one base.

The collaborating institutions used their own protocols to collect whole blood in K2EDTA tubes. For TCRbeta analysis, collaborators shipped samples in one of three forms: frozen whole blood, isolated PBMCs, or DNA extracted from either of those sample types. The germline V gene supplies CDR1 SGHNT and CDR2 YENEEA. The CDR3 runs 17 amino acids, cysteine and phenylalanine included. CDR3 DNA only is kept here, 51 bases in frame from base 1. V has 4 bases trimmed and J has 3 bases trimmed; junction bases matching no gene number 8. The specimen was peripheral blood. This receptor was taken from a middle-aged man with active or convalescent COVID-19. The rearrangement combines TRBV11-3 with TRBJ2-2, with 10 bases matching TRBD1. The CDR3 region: CASSSYSGTGDTGELFF. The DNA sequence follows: TGTGCCAGCAGCTCTTATTCCGGGACAGGGGACACCGGGGAGCTGTTTTTT.